The clone carrying this TCR beta chain was observed once. Antigen: not known. The CDR3 runs to 12 residues. Between the trimmed V and J ends, which lost 0 bases and 9 bases, there was a span of 7 bases. Germline V gene sequence: CDR1 SGHDT, CDR2 YYEEEE. This sample stems from a study of OX40 agonist ivuxolimab in advanced cancers. Study-level information: The diagnoses of dose-escalation patients were hepatocellular carcinoma, melanoma, renal cell or head and neck cancer.

Clones were sequenced by immunoSEQ multiplex PCR, and TCRdb holds only the in-frame ones, with some missing. The sample shows tens of thousands of clones, 81% of them seen only once. Individuals having autoimmune disease history or systemic immunosuppression were not enrolled. Study findings and constraints: Both blood CD4+ and CD8+ T cells showed clonal growth by week 6 at 0.1 to 3.0 mg/kg. Antigen specificity of clonally expanded peripheral T cells was not established.

The sample here was CD4+ or CD8+ T cells sorted from blood, taken in a trial of the OX40 agonist ivuxolimab. This sequence was found in an adult with an advanced solid tumor such as melanoma, head and neck, liver or kidney cancer. The rearrangement joins TRBV5-6 to TRBJ2-4, with a weak D call TRBD1 (5 bases). CDR3 coding DNA: TGTGCCAGCAGCTTGGCAGGGTCCATTCAGTACTTC. Translating it yields CASSLAGSIQYF.